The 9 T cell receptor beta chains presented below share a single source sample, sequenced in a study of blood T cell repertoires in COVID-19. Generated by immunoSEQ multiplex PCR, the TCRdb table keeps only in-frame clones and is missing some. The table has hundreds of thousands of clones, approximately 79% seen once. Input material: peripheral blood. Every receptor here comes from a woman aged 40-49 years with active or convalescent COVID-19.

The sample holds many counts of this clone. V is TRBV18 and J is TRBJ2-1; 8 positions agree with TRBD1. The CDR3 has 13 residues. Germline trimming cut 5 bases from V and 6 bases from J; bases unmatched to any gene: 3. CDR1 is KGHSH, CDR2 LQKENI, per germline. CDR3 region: CASSSGQANEQFF. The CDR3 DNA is TGTGCCAGCTCATCGGGACAGGCCAATGAGCAGTTCTTC.

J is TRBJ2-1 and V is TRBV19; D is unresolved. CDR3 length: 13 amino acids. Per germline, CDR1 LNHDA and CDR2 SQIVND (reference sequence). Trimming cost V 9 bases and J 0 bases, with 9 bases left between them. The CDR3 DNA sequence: TGTGCCAGCGAGGAGAACTCCTACAATGAGCAGTTCTTC. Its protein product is CASEENSYNEQFF.

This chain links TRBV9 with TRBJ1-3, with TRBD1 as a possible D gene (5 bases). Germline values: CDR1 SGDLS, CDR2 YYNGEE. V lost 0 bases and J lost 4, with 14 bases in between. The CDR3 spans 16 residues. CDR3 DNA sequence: TGTGCCAGCAGCGTAGCTGGGGCTTCGTCGGGAAACACCATATATTTT. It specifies CASSVAGASSGNTIYF. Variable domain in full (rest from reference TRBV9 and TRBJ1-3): DSGVTQTPKHLITATGQRVTLRCSPRSGDLSVYWYQQSLDQGLQFLIQYYNGEERAKGNILERFSAQQFPDLHSELNLSSLELGDSALYFCASSVAGASSGNTIYFGEGSWLTVV.

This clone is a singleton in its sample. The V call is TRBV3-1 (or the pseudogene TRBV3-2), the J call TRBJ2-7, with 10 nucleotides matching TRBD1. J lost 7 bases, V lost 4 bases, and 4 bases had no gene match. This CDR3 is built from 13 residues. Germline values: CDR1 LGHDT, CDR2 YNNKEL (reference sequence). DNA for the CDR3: TGTGCCAGCAGCCCGGGACAGGGGAGGGAGCAGTACGTC. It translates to CASSPGQGREQYV.

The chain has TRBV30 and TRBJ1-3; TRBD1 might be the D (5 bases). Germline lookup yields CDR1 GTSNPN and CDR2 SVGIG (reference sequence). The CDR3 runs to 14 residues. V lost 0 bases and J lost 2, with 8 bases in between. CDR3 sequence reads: CAWSVWGAGNTIYF. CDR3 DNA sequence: TGTGCCTGGAGTGTGTGGGGCGCTGGAAACACCATATATTTT.

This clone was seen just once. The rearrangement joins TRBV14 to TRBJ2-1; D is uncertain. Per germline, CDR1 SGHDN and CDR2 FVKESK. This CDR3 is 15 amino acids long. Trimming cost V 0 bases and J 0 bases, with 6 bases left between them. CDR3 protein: CASSQDRYSYNEQFF. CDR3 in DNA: TGTGCCAGCAGCCAAGACCGTTACTCCTACAATGAGCAGTTCTTC.

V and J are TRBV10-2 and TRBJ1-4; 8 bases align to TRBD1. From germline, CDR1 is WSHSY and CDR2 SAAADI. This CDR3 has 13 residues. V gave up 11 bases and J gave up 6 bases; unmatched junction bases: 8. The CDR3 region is CAPQGQVYEKLFF. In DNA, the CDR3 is TGCGCCCCCCAGGGACAGGTTTATGAAAAACTGTTTTTT.

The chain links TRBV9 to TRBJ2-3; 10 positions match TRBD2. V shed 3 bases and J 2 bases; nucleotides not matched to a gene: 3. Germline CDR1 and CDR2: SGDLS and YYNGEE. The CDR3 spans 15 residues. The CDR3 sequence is CASSAGTSDTDTQYF. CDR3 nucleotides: TGTGCCAGCAGCGCCGGGACTAGCGACACAGATACGCAGTATTTT.

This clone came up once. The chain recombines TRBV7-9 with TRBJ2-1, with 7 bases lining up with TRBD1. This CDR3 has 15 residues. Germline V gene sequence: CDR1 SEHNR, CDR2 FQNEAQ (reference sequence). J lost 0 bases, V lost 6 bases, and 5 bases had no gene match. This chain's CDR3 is CASSPGGSSYNEQFF. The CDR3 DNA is TGTGCCAGCAGTCCAGGGGGTAGCTCCTACAATGAGCAGTTCTTC.